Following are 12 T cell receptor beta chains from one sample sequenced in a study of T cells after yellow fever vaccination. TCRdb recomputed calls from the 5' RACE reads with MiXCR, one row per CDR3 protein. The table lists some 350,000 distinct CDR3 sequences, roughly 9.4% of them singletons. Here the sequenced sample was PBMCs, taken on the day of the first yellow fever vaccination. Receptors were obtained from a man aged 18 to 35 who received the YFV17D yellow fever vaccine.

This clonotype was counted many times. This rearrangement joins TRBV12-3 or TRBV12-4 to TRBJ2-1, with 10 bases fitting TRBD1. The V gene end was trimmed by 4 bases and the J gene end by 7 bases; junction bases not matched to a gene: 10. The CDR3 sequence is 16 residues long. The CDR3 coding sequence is TGTGCCAGCAGTTCAACCGGGACAGGGGATGGGAATGAGCAGTTCTTC. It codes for CASSSTGTGDGNEQFF.

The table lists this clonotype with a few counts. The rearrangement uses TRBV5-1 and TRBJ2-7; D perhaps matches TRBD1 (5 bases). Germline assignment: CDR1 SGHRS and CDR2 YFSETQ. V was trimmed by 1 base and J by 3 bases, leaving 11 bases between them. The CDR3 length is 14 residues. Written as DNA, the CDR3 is TGCGCCAGCAGCTTGACCACAGGCAGCTACGAGCAGTACGTC. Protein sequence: CASSLTTGSYEQYV.

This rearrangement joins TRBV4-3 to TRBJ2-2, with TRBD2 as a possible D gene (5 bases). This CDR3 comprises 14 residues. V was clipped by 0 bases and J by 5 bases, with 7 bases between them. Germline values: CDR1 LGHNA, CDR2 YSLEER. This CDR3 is CASSQDRRTGELFF. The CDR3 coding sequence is TGCGCCAGCAGCCAAGATCGGAGGACCGGGGAGCTGTTTTTT.

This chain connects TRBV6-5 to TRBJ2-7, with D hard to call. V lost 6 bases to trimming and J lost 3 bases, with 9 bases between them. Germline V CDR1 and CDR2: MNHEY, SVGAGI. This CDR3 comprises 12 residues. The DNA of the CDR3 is TGTGCCAGCAGCTCGGACCACTACGAGCAGTACTTC. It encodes CASSSDHYEQYF.

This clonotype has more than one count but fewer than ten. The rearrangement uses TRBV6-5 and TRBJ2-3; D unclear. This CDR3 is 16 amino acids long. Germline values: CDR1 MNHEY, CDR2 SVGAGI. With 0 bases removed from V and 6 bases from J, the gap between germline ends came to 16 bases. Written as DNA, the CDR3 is TGTGCCAGCAGTTACTCGATGGTCGATGGTGGGGATACGCAGTATTTT. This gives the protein CASSYSMVDGGDTQYF.

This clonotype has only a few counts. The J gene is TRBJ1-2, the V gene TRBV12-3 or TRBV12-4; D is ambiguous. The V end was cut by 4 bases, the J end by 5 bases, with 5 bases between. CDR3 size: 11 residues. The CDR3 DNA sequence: TGTGCCAGCAGTTCGCAGTATGGCTACACCTTC. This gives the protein CASSSQYGYTF.

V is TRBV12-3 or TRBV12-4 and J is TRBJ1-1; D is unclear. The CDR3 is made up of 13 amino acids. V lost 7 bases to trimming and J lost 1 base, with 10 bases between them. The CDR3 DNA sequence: TGTGCCAGCACCGAGGTGCGGAACACTGAAGCTTTCTTT. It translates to CASTEVRNTEAFF.

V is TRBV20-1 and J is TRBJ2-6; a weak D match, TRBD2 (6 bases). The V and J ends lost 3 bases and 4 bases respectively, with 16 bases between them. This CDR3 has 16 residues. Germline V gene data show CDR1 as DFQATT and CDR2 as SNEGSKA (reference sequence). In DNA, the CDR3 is TGCAGTGCTAGCAAGAACGGGGGTGGGGGGGCCAACGTCCTGACTTTC. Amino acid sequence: CSASKNGGGGANVLTF.

The CDR3 sequence: CSARLHQETQYF. The CDR3 bases are TGCAGTGCTAGGCTCCATCAAGAGACCCAGTACTTC. The gene calls are TRBV20-1 and TRBJ2-5; D unresolved. This CDR3 has 12 amino acids. Germline V lookup: CDR1 DFQATT, CDR2 SNEGSKA (reference sequence). The V end was cut by 3 bases, the J end by 2 bases, with 7 bases between.

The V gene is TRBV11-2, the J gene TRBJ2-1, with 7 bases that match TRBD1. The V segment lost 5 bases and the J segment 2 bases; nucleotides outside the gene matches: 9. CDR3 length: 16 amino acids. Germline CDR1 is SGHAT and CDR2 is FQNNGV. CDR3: CASSLTRQGTYNEQFF. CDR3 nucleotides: TGTGCCAGCAGCCTCACGCGACAGGGTACCTACAATGAGCAGTTCTTC. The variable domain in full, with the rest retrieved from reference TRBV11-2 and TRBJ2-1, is EAGVAQSPRYKIIEKRQSVAFWCNPISGHATLYWYQQILGQGPKLLIQFQNNGVVDDSQLPKDRFSAERLKGVDSTLKIQPAKLEDSAVYLCASSLTRQGTYNEQFFGPGTRLTVL.

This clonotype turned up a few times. This CDR3 reads CASSARDRGQDYGYTF. CDR3 in DNA: TGTGCCAGCAGCGCACGGGACAGGGGGCAGGACTATGGCTACACCTTC. The chain joins TRBV9 to TRBJ1-2; 12 positions agree with TRBD1. This CDR3 has 16 residues. J was trimmed by 3 bases and V by 3 bases; bases with no gene match: 6. CDR1 and CDR2 from the germline V gene are SGDLS and YYNGEE. Variable domain in full (rest from reference TRBV9 and TRBJ1-2): DSGVTQTPKHLITATGQRVTLRCSPRSGDLSVYWYQQSLDQGLQFLIQYYNGEERAKGNILERFSAQQFPDLHSELNLSSLELGDSALYFCASSARDRGQDYGYTFGSGTRLTVV.

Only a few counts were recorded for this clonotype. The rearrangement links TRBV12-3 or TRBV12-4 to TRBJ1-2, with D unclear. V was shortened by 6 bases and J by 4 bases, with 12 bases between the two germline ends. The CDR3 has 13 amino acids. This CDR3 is CASSSAFLYGYTF. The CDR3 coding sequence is TGTGCCAGCAGCTCCGCCTTCCTCTATGGCTACACCTTC.